The 17 T cell receptor beta chains given below trace back to one sample, sequenced in a study of cytomegalovirus exposure and HLA in healthy donors (dated 2017 in TCRdb). Library generation was performed with the immunoSEQ multiplex PCR assay. The multiplex PCR relied on a mix of 60 forward primers for TCR Vbeta segments and 13 reverse primers for TCR Jbeta segments. TCRdb holds this immuneACCESS table with in-frame rearrangements only. Some clones are missing; in checked studies, unresolved V genes explain under half, and the rest has no known cause. This sample is represented by approximately 160,000 clones; around 78% of them were singletons. The ten largest clones add up to roughly 6.4% of the sample. The sample taken for sequencing was PBMCs. All receptors derive from a woman between 35 and 50 years old in good health and CMV-seropositive.

The rearrangement joins TRBV28 to TRBJ2-1; 13 bases align to TRBD2. With V trimmed by 6 bases and J by 7 bases, 12 bases remained unmatched. CDR1 is MDHEN, CDR2 SYDVKM, per germline. The CDR3 loop spans 17 amino acids. This chain's CDR3 is CASSPQEGLAGTNEQFF. CDR3 bases: TGTGCCAGCAGCCCGCAAGAGGGACTAGCGGGGACTAATGAGCAGTTCTTC.

Only a few counts were recorded for this clone. The rearrangement joins TRBV5-3 to TRBJ1-1; D gene uncertain. TRBV5-3 is an open reading frame, and its role is uncertain. Trimming removed 3 bases at V and 2 bases at J, with 17 bases between. The CDR3 extends over 16 amino acids. CDR3 residues: CARSCVPRLTNTEAFF. The CDR3 coding sequence is TGTGCCAGAAGCTGCGTTCCAAGGCTGACTAACACTGAAGCTTTCTTT.

The chain has TRBV19 and TRBJ1-4; D is possibly TRBD1 (6 bases). Trimming stripped 5 bases from V and 7 bases from J, with 14 bases between. The CDR3 runs 14 residues. Per germline, CDR1 LNHDA and CDR2 SQIVND (reference sequence). CDR3 loop: CASSLDSVFEKLFF. The CDR3 DNA follows: TGTGCCAGTAGTCTGGACAGTGTCTTTGAAAAACTGTTTTTT.

CDR3 region: CATSGRGGGLETQYF. Written as DNA, the CDR3 is TGTGCCACCAGCGGACGGGGGGGCGGATTGGAGACCCAGTACTTC. The chain carries TRBV15 and TRBJ2-5; 8 nucleotides match TRBD2. The CDR3 spans 15 residues. Trimming at V came to 5 bases and at J to 5 bases, leaving 10 bases not matched to a gene. CDR1 LNHNV and CDR2 YYDKDF come from the germline V gene (reference sequence). The full variable domain, rest sourced from reference TRBV15 and TRBJ2-5, is DAMVIQNPRYQVTQFGKPVTLSCSQTLNHNVMYWYQQKSSQAPKLLFHYYDKDFNNEADTPDNFQSRRPNTSFCFLDIRSPGLGDTAMYLCATSGRGGGLETQYFGPGTRLLVL.

The table lists this clone with a few counts. The rearrangement links TRBV27 to TRBJ2-7; 7 nucleotides agree with TRBD1. The junction had 5 bases not matched to a gene; V was cut back by 2 bases and J by 4 bases. The germline gives CDR1 MNHEY, CDR2 SMNVEV (reference sequence). The CDR3 runs 14 residues. For the CDR3, the DNA is TGTGCCAGCAGTTTACAGGGGGTGAAGTACGAGCAGTACTTC. Residues: CASSLQGVKYEQYF.

The rearrangement links TRBV2 to TRBJ2-1; 9 bases match TRBD2. CDR1 is SNHLY and CDR2 is FYNNEI in the germline V gene. The junction had 14 bases not matched to a gene; V was cut back by 6 bases and J by 2 bases. The CDR3 sequence is 18 residues long. CDR3 amino acids: CASRIPMAGGLPYNEQFF. The CDR3 DNA sequence: TGTGCCAGCAGAATTCCTATGGCGGGGGGGCTCCCCTACAATGAGCAGTTCTTC.

The CDR3 is CASSIVSGGNTEAFF. The CDR3 DNA follows: TGTGCCAGTAGTATAGTTTCAGGGGGCAACACTGAAGCTTTCTTT. The chain uses TRBV19 and TRBJ1-1; 8 nucleotides agree with TRBD1. The CDR3 is 15 residues long. V shed 1 base, J shed 2 bases, and the junction held 3 bases outside the gene matches. Looked up from germline, CDR1 is LNHDA and CDR2 is SQIVND (reference sequence).

This chain links TRBV30 with TRBJ1-1; 11 nucleotides agree with TRBD1. Looked up from germline, CDR1 is GTSNPN and CDR2 is SVGIG (reference sequence). V was clipped by 3 bases and J by 4 bases; unmatched bases: 10. The CDR3 loop spans 16 amino acids. The CDR3 sequence: CAWRFGTGGVPTEAFF. CDR3 coding DNA: TGTGCCTGGAGGTTTGGGACAGGGGGGGTTCCCACTGAAGCTTTCTTT.

The J gene is TRBJ1-3, the V gene TRBV19, with D hard to call. The V end was cut by 7 bases, the J end by 0 bases, with 13 bases between. Germline lookup yields CDR1 LNHDA and CDR2 SQIVND (reference sequence). The CDR3 loop spans 15 amino acids. In nucleotides, the CDR3 is TGTGCCAGTACAGTAGACACGTCCTCTGGAAACACCATATATTTT. This translates into CASTVDTSSGNTIYF.

This clone occurred a few times. The chain combines TRBV11-2 with TRBJ2-2; TRBD1 aligns across 7 bases. The CDR3 totals 16 residues. Germline V gene lookup returns CDR1 SGHAT and CDR2 FQNNGV. The junction had 12 bases not matched to a gene; V was cut back by 5 bases and J by 6 bases. The CDR3 sequence is CASSLADRVLPGELFF. The CDR3 DNA reads TGTGCCAGCAGCCTTGCCGACAGGGTCCTACCCGGGGAGCTGTTTTTT.

J is TRBJ1-4 and V is TRBV15; D is possibly TRBD1 (5 bases). The CDR3 length is 15 residues. Trimming shortened V by 0 bases and J by 7 bases, and 12 bases separated the two germline ends. The germline V gene has CDR1 LNHNV and CDR2 YYDKDF (reference sequence). For the CDR3, the DNA is TGTGCCACCAGCAGAGATACCGGCCAGGGTGAAAAACTGTTTTTT. It encodes CATSRDTGQGEKLFF.

The chain combines TRBV6-5 with TRBJ1-6; 9 nucleotides match TRBD1. V trimming: 4 bases; J trimming: 6 bases; junction bases outside the gene matches: 7. The CDR3 runs to 16 residues. The germline gives CDR1 MNHEY, CDR2 SVGAGI. This CDR3 reads CASSSPLGQGNSPLHF. CDR3 bases: TGTGCCAGCAGTTCCCCTCTGGGACAGGGTAATTCACCCCTCCACTTT.

Note on this clone: A junction end diverges from the germline sequence, so it may reflect a read error. J is TRBJ1-5 and V is TRBV7-9; D might be TRBD1 (6 bases). Germline values: CDR1 SEHNR, CDR2 FQNEAQ (reference sequence). The CDR3 has 14 residues. The CDR3 here is CSSSLAQTGQPQHF. CDR3 bases: TGTTCCAGCAGCTTAGCTCAGACAGGTCAGCCCCAGCATTTT.

The chain links TRBV10-3 to TRBJ2-3, with 13 bases aligning to TRBD2. The CDR3 is 17 amino acids. J was trimmed by 1 base and V by 4 bases; bases with no gene match: 5. Germline V gene sequence: CDR1 ENHRY, CDR2 SYGVKD. DNA of the CDR3: TGTGCCATCAGTGTGGAACTAGCGGGGGGGCGCACAGATACGCAGTATTTT. This encodes CAISVELAGGRTDTQYF.

The V and J genes are TRBV18 and TRBJ1-1, with D possibly matching TRBD1 (6 bases). CDR3 size: 14 residues. With 3 bases removed from V and 0 bases from J, the gap between germline ends came to 8 bases. Per the germline V gene, CDR1 is KGHSH and CDR2 is LQKENI. The CDR3 DNA follows: TGTGCCAGCTCACCCCAGGGGTTGAACACTGAAGCTTTCTTT. Translating gives CASSPQGLNTEAFF.

The chain combines TRBV28 with TRBJ1-1; TRBD1 is a possible D gene (5 bases). The CDR3 sequence is 12 residues long. Germline V gene sequence: CDR1 MDHEN, CDR2 SYDVKM. The germline V and J ends were trimmed by 3 bases and 4 bases, with 6 bases remaining between them. The CDR3 coding sequence is TGTGCCAGCAGTTTTAGGGGCACTGAAGCTTTCTTT. Its protein product is CASSFRGTEAFF. Supplemented by reference TRBV28 and TRBJ1-1, the full variable domain reads DVKVTQSSRYLVKRTGEKVFLECVQDMDHENMFWYRQDPGLGLRLIYFSYDVKMKEKGDIPEGYSVSREKKERFSLILESASTNQTSMYLCASSFRGTEAFFGQGTRLTVV.

V is TRBV10-3 and J is TRBJ1-1; no clear D gene. V was trimmed by 6 bases and J by 2 bases, leaving 13 bases between them. Germline CDR1 is ENHRY and CDR2 is SYGVKD. The CDR3 totals 14 residues. The CDR3 reads CAIRTTSQNTEAFF. The CDR3 nucleotides read TGTGCCATCAGGACGACATCCCAAAACACTGAAGCTTTCTTT.